This TCR beta chain was retrieved from a study of blood T cell repertoires in COVID-19. This CDR3 comprises 14 residues. Trimming left V 4 bases short and J 1 base short, with 5 bases between. The germline CDR1 and CDR2 sequences are SGHTA and FQGNSA. Seattle's cohort entered during active infection and was followed longitudinally. Clones were sequenced by immunoSEQ multiplex PCR, and TCRdb holds only the in-frame ones, with some missing. The sample yields over 85,000 clones, 80% to 95% seen once. The receptor was derived from a woman aged 45-65 years with COVID-19, enrolled during active disease. The genes are TRBV7-2 and TRBJ2-6, with D maybe TRBD1 (5 bases). The sequenced sample consisted of peripheral blood. CDR3 sequence (DNA): TGTGCCAGCAGCTCAGGGTCTGGGGCCAACGTCCTGACTTTC. Its translation is CASSSGSGANVLTF.